This T cell receptor (beta chain) is from a study of OX40 agonist ivuxolimab in advanced cancers. Study at large: Having had anti-PD-1, anti-PD-L1 or anti-CTLA-4 therapy before was allowed, and roughly 38% had some. Study outcomes and limitations: The mean number of expanded clones was higher in CD8+ T cells than in CD4+. Both blood CD4+ and CD8+ T cells showed clonal growth by week 6 at 0.1 to 3.0 mg/kg.

Clones were read by immunoSEQ multiplex PCR, and TCRdb kept only the in-frame ones, dropping some. This sample yields tens of thousands of clones, of which 84% are seen a single time; around 0.7% belongs to the top ten. Germline CDR1 is SGHRS and CDR2 is YFSETQ. The germline V and J ends were trimmed by 0 bases and 7 bases, with 5 bases remaining between them. This CDR3 contains 12 residues. This clone was recorded once. The antigen is not known. The genes are TRBV5-1 and TRBJ2-1; D call uncertain. The TCR sequence derives from an adult with an advanced solid tumor such as melanoma, head and neck, liver or kidney cancer. The sample here was CD4+ or CD8+ T cells sorted from blood, taken in a trial of the OX40 agonist ivuxolimab. CDR3 sequence reads: CASSLELNEQFF. DNA for the CDR3: TGCGCCAGCAGCTTGGAGCTGAATGAGCAGTTCTTC. The entire variable domain, with the rest obtained from reference TRBV5-1 and TRBJ2-1, is as follows: KAGVTQTPRYLIKTRGQQVTLSCSPISGHRSVSWYQQTPGQGLQFLFEYFSETQRNKGNFPGRFSGRQFSNSRSEMNVSTLELGDSALYLCASSLELNEQFFGPGTRLTVL.